This T cell receptor beta chain was recovered during a study of shared clonotypes between healthy human individuals (dated by TCRdb to 2019 to 2021). Describing the broader study: The cohort included a few men and two women between 18 and 49 years of age. To estimate repertoire size and how much clonotypes are shared between individuals, the study performed deep sequencing of blood TCR repertoires from a handful of healthy adults. Each donor's leukapheresis produced roughly between roughly 0.85 and 10 billion PBMCs. For each donor, CD4 naive and CD4 memory were each run on three plates, CD8 naive on two plates, and CD8 memory on one plate. To increase sequencing depth and limit assay-specific biases, TCR repertoire library preparation and sequencing were carried out by different laboratories using diverse techniques. Overall results and qualifications from the work: The genetic and exposure-history diversity represented was limited by the small number of donors. Sampling was restricted to blood, and TCR repertoires in tissue are likely to differ from TCR repertoires in blood. Compared with non-shared clonotypes, clonotypes shared by all four sorted-subset donors had higher generation probabilities. Naive subsets generally had larger estimated clonotype richness than memory subsets. Pairwise subsampling indicated that sequencing depth was expected to affect the degree of clonotype sharing among donors. Rarefaction of sorted-subset datasets indicated incomplete sequencing despite the large sequencing depth. When four donors were compared, the shared fraction of clonotypes was about 5% for naive CD4, 3.5% for naive CD8, roughly 2.5% for memory CD4, and 0.4% for memory CD8.

Remarks on this clone: The specificity of this receptor is unknown. Base qualities are not at hand, and no much larger clone is one base apart.

Using the deep immunoSEQ assay, multiplex PCR amplified TCR CDR3 regions from genomic DNA. For each cell subset, the extracted genomic DNA was distributed evenly across all wells of several immunoSEQ 96-well plates, and each plate served as one replicate. For sorted subsets, 150 to 200 ng genomic DNA, equal to tens of thousands of T cell genomes, was loaded into each replicate PCR. Purified libraries were quantified with a Qubit 3.0 fluorometer, sized on a Bioanalyzer 2100, and re-quantified with the KAPA Library Quantification kit. Every immunoSEQ 96-well plate was sequenced on a dedicated single-read 150-cycle Illumina NextSeq 550 flow cell. Per the original workflow: Because only junctional sequences without quality scores were contained in the immunoSEQ output, filtering matching that applied to full-length reads could not be performed. To assign V/J genes and CDR3, sequences were annotated against IMGT germline references using PyIR, a Python wrapper for IgBLAST v1.9. Any read was removed if the V/J assignment was weak (E-value above 1e-6), the CDR3 was missing, or the read contained stop codons, out-of-frame junctions, or ambiguous translated residues. V3J clonotypes were defined by identical inferred V gene, J gene, and CDR3 amino acid sequence. To compute the percentage overlap between repertoires, the number of shared unique clonotypes was divided by the size of the smaller repertoire. Three approaches were used to assess repertoire richness: RTK rarefaction, the Chao1 estimator, and Recon v2.1 estimates of unobserved clonotypes. Generation probabilities were computed with OLGA for all TCRbeta clonotypes obtained by the gDNA method from a handful of donors. In TCRdb, the immuneACCESS table is reduced to in-frame sequences with V and J assigned. These tables do not hold every clone; where another copy was compared, an unresolved V gene accounts for under half, and the others remain unexplained. Clonal size and the V and J genes are those of that table, whereas D and trimming came from the DNA. The sample data list under 850,000 clones, and 85% to 95% of these were observed just once. Around 24% of the sample comes from the top ten.

The germline V end is reduced by 5 bases and the J end by 1 base; junction bases left unmatched: 10. The CDR3, cysteine through phenylalanine, is 17 amino acids long. Only the CDR3 part of the read is kept: 51 bases, read in frame from the first base. The germline V gene (reference sequence) supplies CDR1 SEHNR and CDR2 FQNEAQ. CD8 naive samples were CD45RO-negative cells positively selected for CCR7, giving a CD45RA+CCR7+ population that excluded TemRA cells. The donors were healthy, HIV-negative adults who had no recently reported acute infections or vaccinations. All donors were Caucasian adults living in Nashville, Tennessee, USA. Blood was obtained by leukapheresis, after which PBMCs were separated by Ficoll-Histopaque density gradient centrifugation and cryopreserved in liquid nitrogen vapor phase. Purity and quantity of every magnetically sorted T cell population were checked by analytical flow cytometry. From each sorted fraction, genomic DNA was isolated and quantified by UV absorbance on a Nanodrop 2000c.

Specimen: naive CD8+ T cells sorted from blood. Read against the paper, the sample's cell subset or site label means: CD45RA+CCR7+. This clonotype was obtained from a man younger than 45 in good health. The rearranged segments are TRBV7-9 and TRBJ2-7; TRBD1 matches 11 bases in the middle. The CDR3 amino acid sequence is: CASSHPRGTGGSYEQYF. In nucleotides, the sequence is TGTGCCAGCAGCCACCCCCGGGGGACAGGGGGGTCCTACGAGCAGTACTTC.